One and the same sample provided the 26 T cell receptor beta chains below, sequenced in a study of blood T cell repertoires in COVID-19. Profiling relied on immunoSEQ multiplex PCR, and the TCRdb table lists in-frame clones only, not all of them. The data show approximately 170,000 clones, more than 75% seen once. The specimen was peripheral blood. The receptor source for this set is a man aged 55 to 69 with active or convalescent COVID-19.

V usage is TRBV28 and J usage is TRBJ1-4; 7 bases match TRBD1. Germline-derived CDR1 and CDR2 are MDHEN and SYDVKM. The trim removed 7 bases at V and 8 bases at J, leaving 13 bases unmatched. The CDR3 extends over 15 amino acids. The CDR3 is CASTLLTGSWEKLFF. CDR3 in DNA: TGTGCCAGCACCCTATTGACAGGGTCGTGGGAAAAACTGTTTTTT.

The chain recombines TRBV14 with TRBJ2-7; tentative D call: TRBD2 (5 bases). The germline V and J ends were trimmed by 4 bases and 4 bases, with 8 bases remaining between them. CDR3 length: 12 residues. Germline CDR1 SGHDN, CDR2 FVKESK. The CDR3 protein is CASSLTSYEQYF. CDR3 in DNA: TGTGCCAGCAGCCTTACTAGTTACGAGCAGTACTTC.

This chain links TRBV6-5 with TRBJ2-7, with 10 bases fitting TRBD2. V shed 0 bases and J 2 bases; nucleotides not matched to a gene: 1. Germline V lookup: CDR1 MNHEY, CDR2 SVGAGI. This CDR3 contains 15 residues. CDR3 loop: CASSYSSGGPYEQYF. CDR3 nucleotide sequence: TGTGCCAGCAGTTACTCTAGCGGGGGGCCCTACGAGCAGTACTTC.

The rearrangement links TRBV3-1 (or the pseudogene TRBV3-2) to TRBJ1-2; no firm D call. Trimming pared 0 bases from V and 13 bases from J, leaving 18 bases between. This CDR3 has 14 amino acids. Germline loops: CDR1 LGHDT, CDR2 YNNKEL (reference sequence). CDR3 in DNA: TGTGCCAGCAGCCAAGAGGAAAAAGCGCACTTATTCACCTTC. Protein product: CASSQEEKAHLFTF.

The DNA for the CDR3 is TGCGCCAGCAGCTGGGACAGGGACTATGGCTACACCTTC. Protein product: CASSWDRDYGYTF. J is TRBJ1-2 and V is TRBV5-1, with TRBD1 matching over 9 bases. Germline CDR1 and CDR2: SGHRS and YFSETQ. The V segment lost 3 bases and the J segment 3 bases; nucleotides outside the gene matches: 0. This CDR3 is built from 13 residues.

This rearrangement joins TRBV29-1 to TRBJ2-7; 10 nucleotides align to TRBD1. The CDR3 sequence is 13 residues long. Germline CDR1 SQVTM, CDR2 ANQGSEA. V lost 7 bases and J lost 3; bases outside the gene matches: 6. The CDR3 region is CSGGQGPDYEQYF. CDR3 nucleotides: TGCAGCGGGGGACAGGGGCCAGACTACGAGCAGTACTTC.

The CDR3 here is CSMGTSGFDEQFF. The DNA of the CDR3 is TGCAGCATGGGGACTAGCGGCTTTGATGAGCAGTTCTTC. V is TRBV29-1 and J is TRBJ2-1, with 11 bases aligning to TRBD2. Unmatched junction bases numbered 8, after V lost 8 bases and J lost 8 bases. Germline assignment: CDR1 SQVTM and CDR2 ANQGSEA. The CDR3 is 13 amino acids.

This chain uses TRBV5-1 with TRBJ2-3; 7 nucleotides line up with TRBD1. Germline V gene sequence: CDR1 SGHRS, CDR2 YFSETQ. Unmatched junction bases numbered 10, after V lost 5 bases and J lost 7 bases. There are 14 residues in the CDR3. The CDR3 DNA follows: TGCGCCAGCAGTCGATCCCAGGGACAGAATACGCAGTATTTT. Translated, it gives CASSRSQGQNTQYF.

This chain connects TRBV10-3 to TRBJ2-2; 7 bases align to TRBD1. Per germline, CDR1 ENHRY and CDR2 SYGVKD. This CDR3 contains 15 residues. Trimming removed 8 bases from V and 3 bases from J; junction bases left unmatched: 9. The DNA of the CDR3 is TGTGCCATCTCTCGTGGGCAGGGGGACACCGGGGAGCTGTTTTTT. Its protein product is CAISRGQGDTGELFF.

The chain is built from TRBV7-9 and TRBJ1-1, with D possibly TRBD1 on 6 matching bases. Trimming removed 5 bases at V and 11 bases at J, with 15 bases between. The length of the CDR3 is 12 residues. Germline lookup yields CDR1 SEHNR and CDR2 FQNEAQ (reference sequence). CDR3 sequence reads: CASSRDTISAFF. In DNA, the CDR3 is TGTGCCAGCAGCAGGGACACGATTAGCGCTTTCTTT. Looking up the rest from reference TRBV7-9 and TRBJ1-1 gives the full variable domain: DTGVSQNPRHKITKRGQNVTFRCDPISEHNRLYWYRQTLGQGPEFLTYFQNEAQLEKSRLLSDRFSAERPKGSFSTLEIQRTEQGDSAMYLCASSRDTISAFFGQGTRLTVV.

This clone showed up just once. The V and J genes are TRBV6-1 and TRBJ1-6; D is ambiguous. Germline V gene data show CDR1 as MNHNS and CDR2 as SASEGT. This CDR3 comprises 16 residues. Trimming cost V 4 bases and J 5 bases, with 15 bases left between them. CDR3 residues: CASSGAHSLHNSPLHF. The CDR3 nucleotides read TGTGCCAGCAGTGGGGCCCATTCTCTACATAATTCACCCCTCCACTTT.

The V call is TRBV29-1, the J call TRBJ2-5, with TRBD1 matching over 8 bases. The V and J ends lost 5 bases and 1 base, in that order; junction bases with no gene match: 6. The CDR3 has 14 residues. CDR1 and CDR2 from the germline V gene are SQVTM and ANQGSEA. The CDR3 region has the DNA TGCAGCGTTCCCCGGACAGGGCTCCAAGAGACCCAGTACTTC. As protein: CSVPRTGLQETQYF.

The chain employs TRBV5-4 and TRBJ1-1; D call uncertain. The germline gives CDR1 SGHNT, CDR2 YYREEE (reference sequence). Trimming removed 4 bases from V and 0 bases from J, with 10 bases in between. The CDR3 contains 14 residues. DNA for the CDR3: TGTGCCAGCAGCCCTAGCGGGATGAACACTGAAGCTTTCTTT. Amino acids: CASSPSGMNTEAFF.

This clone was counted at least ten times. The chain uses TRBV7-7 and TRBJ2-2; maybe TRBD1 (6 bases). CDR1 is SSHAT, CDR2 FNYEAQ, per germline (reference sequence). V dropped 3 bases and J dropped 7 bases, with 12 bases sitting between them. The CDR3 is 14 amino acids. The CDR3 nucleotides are TGTGCCAGCAGCTTCACAGGGTCGGGCGGGGAGCTGTTTTTT. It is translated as CASSFTGSGGELFF.

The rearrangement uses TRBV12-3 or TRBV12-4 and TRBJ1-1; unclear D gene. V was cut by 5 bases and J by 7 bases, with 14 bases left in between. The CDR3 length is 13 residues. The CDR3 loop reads CASSPNVGGEAFF. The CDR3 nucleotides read TGTGCCAGCAGTCCAAATGTAGGCGGTGAAGCTTTCTTT.

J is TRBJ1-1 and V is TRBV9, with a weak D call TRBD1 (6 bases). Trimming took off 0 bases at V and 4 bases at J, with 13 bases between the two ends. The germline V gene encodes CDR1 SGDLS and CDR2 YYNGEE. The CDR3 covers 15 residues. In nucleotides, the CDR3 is TGTGCCAGCAGCGTAGTTCCCCGGGGGGCCACTGAAGCTTTCTTT. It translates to CASSVVPRGATEAFF.

CDR3 sequence reads: CASSGTGGSQPQHF. The CDR3 DNA reads TGTGCCAGCAGCGGGACAGGGGGAAGTCAGCCCCAGCATTTT. The rearrangement joins TRBV2 to TRBJ1-5, with 11 nucleotides matching TRBD1. The CDR3 is 14 amino acids. In germline, CDR1 is SNHLY, CDR2 FYNNEI. With V trimmed by 6 bases and J by 6 bases, 4 bases remained unmatched. Full variable domain (rest looked up from reference TRBV2 and TRBJ1-5): EPEVTQTPSHQVTQMGQEVILRCVPISNHLYFYWYRQILGQKVEFLVSFYNNEISEKSEIFDDQFSVERPDGSNFTLKIRSTKLEDSAMYFCASSGTGGSQPQHFGDGTRLSIL.

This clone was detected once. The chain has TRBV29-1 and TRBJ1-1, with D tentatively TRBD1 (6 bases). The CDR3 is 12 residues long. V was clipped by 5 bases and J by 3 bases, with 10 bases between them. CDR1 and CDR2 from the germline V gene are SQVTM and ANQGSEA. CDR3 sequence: CSVSSGDTEAFF. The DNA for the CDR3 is TGCAGCGTTTCTTCAGGGGACACTGAAGCTTTCTTT.

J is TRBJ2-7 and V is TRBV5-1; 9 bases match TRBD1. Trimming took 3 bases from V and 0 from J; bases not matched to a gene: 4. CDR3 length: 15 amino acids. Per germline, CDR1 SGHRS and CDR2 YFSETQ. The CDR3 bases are TGCGCCAGCAGCTCCTACAGGGGGCCCTCCTACGAGCAGTACTTC. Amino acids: CASSSYRGPSYEQYF.

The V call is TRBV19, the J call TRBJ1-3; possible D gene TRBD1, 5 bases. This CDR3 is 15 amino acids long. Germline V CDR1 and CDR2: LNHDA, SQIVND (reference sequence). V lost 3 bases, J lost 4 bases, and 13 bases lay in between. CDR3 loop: CASSIRAGHGNTIYF. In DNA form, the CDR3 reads TGTGCCAGTAGTATCAGGGCAGGGCACGGAAACACCATATATTTT.

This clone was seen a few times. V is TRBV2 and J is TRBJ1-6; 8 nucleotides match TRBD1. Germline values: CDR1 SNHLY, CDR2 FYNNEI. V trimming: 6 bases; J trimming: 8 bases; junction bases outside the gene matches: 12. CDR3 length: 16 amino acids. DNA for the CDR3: TGTGCCAGCAGGACCGACAGGGGCGCGTTGCATTCACCCCTCCACTTT. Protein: CASRTDRGALHSPLHF.

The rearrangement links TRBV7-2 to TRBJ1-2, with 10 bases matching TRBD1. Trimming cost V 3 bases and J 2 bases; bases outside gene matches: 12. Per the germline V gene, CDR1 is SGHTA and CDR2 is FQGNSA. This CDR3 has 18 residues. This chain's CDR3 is CASSLDYGTGVQNYGYTF. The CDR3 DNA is TGTGCCAGCAGCTTGGATTATGGGACAGGGGTCCAGAACTATGGCTACACCTTC.

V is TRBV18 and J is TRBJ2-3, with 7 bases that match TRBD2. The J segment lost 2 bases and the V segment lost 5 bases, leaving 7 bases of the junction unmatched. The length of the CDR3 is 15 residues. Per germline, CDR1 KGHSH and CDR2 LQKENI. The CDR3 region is CASSGFGLDTDTQYF. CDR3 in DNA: TGTGCCAGCTCAGGTTTCGGACTAGACACAGATACGCAGTATTTT.

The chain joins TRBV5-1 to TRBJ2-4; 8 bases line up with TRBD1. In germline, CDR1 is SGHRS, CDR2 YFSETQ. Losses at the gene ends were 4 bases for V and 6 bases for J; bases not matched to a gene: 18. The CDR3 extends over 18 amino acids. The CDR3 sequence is CASSRRPPDRDSGNIQYF. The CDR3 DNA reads TGCGCCAGCAGCCGCCGACCCCCGGACAGGGATTCGGGAAACATTCAGTACTTC.

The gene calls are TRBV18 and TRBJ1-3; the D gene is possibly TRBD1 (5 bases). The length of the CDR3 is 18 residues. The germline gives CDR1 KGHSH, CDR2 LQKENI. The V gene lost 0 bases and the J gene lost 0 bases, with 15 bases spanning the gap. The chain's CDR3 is CASSPPVGQGDSGNTIYF. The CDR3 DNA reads TGTGCCAGCTCACCACCGGTTGGTCAGGGCGACTCTGGAAACACCATATATTTT.

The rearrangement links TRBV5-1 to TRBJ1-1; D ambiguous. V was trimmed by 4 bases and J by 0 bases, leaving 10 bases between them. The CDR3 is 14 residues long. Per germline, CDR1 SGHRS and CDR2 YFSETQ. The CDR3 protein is CASSRAELNTEAFF. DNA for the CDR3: TGCGCCAGCAGCCGCGCTGAGTTGAACACTGAAGCTTTCTTT.